The 3 T cell receptor beta chains reported below all come from one sample, sequenced in a study of T-cell reconstitution after alpha-beta-depleted transplantation in children. A library of TCRbeta sequences, prepared with unique molecular identifiers, was generated. TCRdb recomputed calls from the PCR reads with MiXCR, one row per CDR3 protein. The sample has 500,000 to 650,000 distinct CDR3 sequences; around 13% are singletons. The sequences come from PBMCs, mostly from graft donor cells, collected 360 days after TCRalphabeta/CD19-depleted stem cell transplant. The receptors shown here come from a male patient between 5 and 17 years old who had a stem cell transplant for acute myeloid leukemia, so the T cells may come from the graft donor.

This chain links TRBV27 with TRBJ2-3; maybe TRBD2 (5 bases). The germline CDR1 and CDR2 sequences are MNHEY and SMNVEV (reference sequence). V lost 2 bases and J lost 4, with 13 bases in between. The CDR3 is 15 residues long. The CDR3 loop reads CASSLAPGIADTQYF. Written as DNA, the CDR3 is TGTGCCAGCAGTTTAGCCCCGGGGATCGCAGATACGCAGTATTTT.

At least ten counts were recorded for this clonotype. DNA of the CDR3: TGTGCCAGCAGTTTTCAGGGTAACTACAATGAGCAGTTCTTC. Amino acid sequence: CASSFQGNYNEQFF. J is TRBJ2-1 and V is TRBV27, with a weak D call TRBD1 (5 bases). The CDR3 sequence is 14 residues long. Germline V gene data show CDR1 as MNHEY and CDR2 as SMNVEV (reference sequence). Trimming cost V 3 bases and J 3 bases, with 9 bases left between them.

In regard to this clonotype: A much larger clone differs from this one at a single base, so this may be a read error. The chain has TRBV27 and TRBJ1-1, with D possibly being TRBD1 (6 bases). Germline values: CDR1 MNHEY, CDR2 SMNVEV (reference sequence). Deletions cut 7 bases from V and 13 bases from J, with 28 bases between. This CDR3 has 15 residues. The CDR3 coding sequence is TGTGCCAGCACTATATCATTCAGGGGCCCGGAGTTAGATTTCTTT. This sequence encodes CASTISFRGPELDFF.